The present entry profiles one T cell receptor (beta chain) with its context. This sample is drawn from a study of T-cell reconstitution after alpha-beta-depleted transplantation in children. Germline-derived CDR1 and CDR2 are SGHTA and FQGNSA. Germline trimming cut 0 bases from V and 1 base from J; bases unmatched to any gene: 9. CDR3 length: 20 residues. Preparation of the TCRbeta library used unique molecular identifiers. A single record per CDR3 protein comes from TCRdb applying MiXCR to the PCR reads. This table has fewer than 550,000 distinct CDR3 sequences, about an eighth appearing once. This specimen consisted of PBMCs, mostly from graft donor cells, obtained 180 days after TCRalphabeta/CD19-depleted stem cell transplant. The chain is built from TRBV7-2 and TRBJ2-3, with 14 nucleotides matching TRBD2. The sequence was collected from a female patient aged 2-9 years who had a stem cell transplant for aplastic anemia, so the T cells may come from the graft donor. CDR3 loop: CASSLARLAGGSLGTDTQYF. The CDR3 DNA follows: TGTGCCAGCAGCTTAGCGAGACTAGCGGGAGGGAGCTTGGGCACAGATACGCAGTATTTT.